The 32 T cell receptor beta chains below all came from one sample that was sequenced in a study of Graves' ophthalmopathy and Graves' hyperthyroidism. Transcripts of RNA were the source for amplifying TCR beta CDR3 regions. Second-round multiplex PCR came after first-round RT-PCR with HTBI primers. TCRdb reprocessed the multiplex PCR reads with MiXCR, giving one entry per CDR3 protein. The data show almost 750,000 distinct CDR3 sequences, 35% to 50% seen once. What was sequenced was peripheral blood. These receptors all stem from an adult man with Graves' ophthalmopathy.

The V call is TRBV7-9, the J call TRBJ1-1; D gene ambiguous. The CDR3 has 14 amino acids. The germline gives CDR1 SEHNR, CDR2 FQNEAQ (reference sequence). V shed 2 bases and J shed 3 bases, with 10 bases lying between them. The CDR3 protein is CASSLTESYTEAFF. The DNA for the CDR3 is TGTGCCAGCAGCTTAACTGAGAGCTACACTGAAGCTTTCTTT. Together with reference TRBV7-9 and TRBJ1-1, the CDR3 gives the full variable domain: DTGVSQNPRHKITKRGQNVTFRCDPISEHNRLYWYRQTLGQGPEFLTYFQNEAQLEKSRLLSDRFSAERPKGSFSTLEIQRTEQGDSAMYLCASSLTESYTEAFFGQGTRLTVV.

To note about this clonotype: The junction shows a germline mismatch at one end, possibly a read error. This chain links TRBV10-3 with TRBJ2-1; D gene ambiguous. The last part of the DNA fits TRBJ2-7 better; the J call may be wrong. The CDR3 has 12 amino acids. Germline V gene lookup returns CDR1 ENHRY and CDR2 SYGVKD. DNA for the CDR3: TGTGCCAGCAGTTACTCCTTCTACGTGCAGTACTTC. Amino acids: CASSYSFYVQYF.

The chain is built from TRBV19 and TRBJ2-3; 7 bases align to TRBD2. The CDR3 is 12 amino acids. Germline V gene data show CDR1 as LNHDA and CDR2 as SQIVND (reference sequence). V was clipped by 8 bases and J by 2 bases; unmatched bases: 1. The CDR3 coding sequence is TGTGCCAGTGCGGGGGACACAGATACGCAGTATTTT. It is translated as CASAGDTDTQYF. The variable domain in full, with the rest retrieved from reference TRBV19 and TRBJ2-3, is DGGITQSPKYLFRKEGQNVTLSCEQNLNHDAMYWYRQDPGQGLRLIYYSQIVNDFQKGDIAEGYSVSREKKESFPLTVTSAQKNPTAFYLCASAGDTDTQYFGPGTRLTVL.

About this clonotype itself: Here the CDR3 omits its conserved ending phenylalanine or tryptophan, so a read error is the likely source. This chain connects TRBV7-9 to TRBJ2-5, with 13 bases fitting TRBD2. Germline V gene sequence: CDR1 SEHNR, CDR2 FQNEAQ (reference sequence). The ends lost 6 bases at V and 5 bases at J; junction bases unmatched: 9. The CDR3 sequence is 16 residues long. The CDR3 region is CASSHGLAGVLETQYC. CDR3 bases: TGTGCCAGCAGTCACGGACTAGCGGGGGTCCTGGAGACCCAGTACTGC.

The J gene is TRBJ2-3, the V gene TRBV14, with D hard to call. CDR1 is SGHDN and CDR2 is FVKESK in the germline V gene. The V end lost 5 bases, the J end lost 6 bases, and 15 bases lay between the germline ends. CDR3 size: 14 residues. This chain's CDR3 is CASSYRSGFDTQYF. The CDR3 DNA reads as TGTGCCAGCAGCTACCGCTCCGGTTTCGATACGCAGTATTTT.

The gene calls are TRBV25-1 and TRBJ1-6; D may be TRBD1 (5 bases). Trimming took off 4 bases at V and 8 bases at J, with 15 bases between the two ends. Germline V gene sequence: CDR1 MGHDK, CDR2 SYGVNS. This CDR3 is built from 15 residues. The CDR3 spells CASSADGQGHSPLHF. CDR3 in DNA: TGTGCCAGCAGTGCTGATGGGCAGGGCCATTCACCCCTCCACTTT.

This clonotype was seen a few times. The V call is TRBV19, the J call TRBJ2-2; tentatively, D is TRBD2 (6 bases). CDR1 and CDR2 from the germline V gene are LNHDA and SQIVND (reference sequence). V was pared by 10 bases and J by 2 bases, with 14 bases between. This CDR3 contains 14 residues. The CDR3 region is CATRLAGNTGELFF. The CDR3 DNA is TGTGCCACTCGGCTGGCGGGAAACACCGGGGAGCTGTTTTTT.

The sample holds a few counts of this clonotype. V usage is TRBV15 and J usage is TRBJ2-5; possible D gene TRBD2, 6 bases. Trimming cost V 3 bases and J 4 bases, with 15 bases left between them. The CDR3 has 15 amino acids. Germline V gene data show CDR1 as LNHNV and CDR2 as YYDKDF (reference sequence). The CDR3 loop is CATSRERAWGETQYF. The CDR3 coding sequence is TGTGCCACCAGCAGGGAGCGGGCGTGGGGAGAGACCCAGTACTTC.

This clonotype was counted a few times. V gene TRBV7-8 combines with J gene TRBJ1-4, with D maybe TRBD1 (6 bases). Germline-derived CDR1 and CDR2 are SGHVS and FQNEAQ. Trimming removed 5 bases from V and 3 bases from J, with 13 bases in between. The CDR3 totals 15 residues. The CDR3 is CASSQTGAANEKLFF. CDR3 in DNA: TGTGCCAGCAGCCAAACGGGGGCCGCTAATGAAAAACTGTTTTTT.

As for this clonotype: The junction and the germline gene differ at one end; a read error may be behind it. The chain joins TRBV11-2 to TRBJ2-5; D gene ambiguous. This CDR3 comprises 15 residues. The germline V gene has CDR1 SGHAT and CDR2 FQNNGV. CDR3 sequence: CASSQDGEPEETQYF. For the CDR3, the DNA is TGCGCCAGCAGCCAAGATGGAGAACCAGAAGAGACCCAGTACTTC.

This clonotype was seen a few times. The chain recombines TRBV4-2 with TRBJ2-2; the D is unclear. Looked up from germline, CDR1 is LGHNA and CDR2 is YNFKEQ. Between the trimmed V and J ends, which lost 0 bases and 4 bases, there was a span of 9 bases. This CDR3 region has 15 residues. The CDR3 DNA reads TGTGCCAGCAGCCAAGATGTCAGAGCCACCGGGGAGCTGTTTTTT. Translated, it gives CASSQDVRATGELFF.

This clonotype appeared many times. The rearrangement joins TRBV29-1 to TRBJ1-1; 12 positions agree with TRBD1. The CDR3 has 16 residues. CDR1 is SQVTM, CDR2 ANQGSEA, per germline. Trimming at V came to 7 bases and at J to 3 bases, leaving 12 bases not matched to a gene. Here the CDR3 DNA reads TGCAGCGCTCGGACCGGGACAGGGGGCTCGTACACTGAAGCTTTCTTT. This sequence encodes CSARTGTGGSYTEAFF.

The chain joins TRBV20-1 to TRBJ2-7; the D is unclear. Germline assignment: CDR1 DFQATT and CDR2 SNEGSKA (reference sequence). With 6 bases removed from V and 0 bases from J, the gap between germline ends came to 21 bases. The CDR3 has 16 residues. CDR3 amino acids: CSALPIARHRSYEQYF. CDR3 nucleotides: TGCAGTGCCCTCCCCATTGCGCGACACCGCTCCTACGAGCAGTACTTC.

Ten or more counts support this clonotype. V gene TRBV25-1 combines with J gene TRBJ1-1; unclear D gene. Germline V gene lookup returns CDR1 MGHDK and CDR2 SYGVNS. This CDR3 is 13 amino acids long. V lost 7 bases, J lost 3 bases, and 12 bases lay in between. CDR3 sequence: CASKRLEDTEAFF. The CDR3 nucleotides are TGTGCCAGCAAGCGGCTGGAAGACACTGAAGCTTTCTTT.

In the case of this clonotype: The conserved closing phenylalanine or tryptophan is absent in this CDR3, likely reflecting a read error. The chain employs TRBV19 and TRBJ1-1; 7 bases are a match to TRBD1. This CDR3 region has 19 residues. V shed 5 bases, J shed 1 base, and the junction held 19 bases outside the gene matches. Germline assignment: CDR1 LNHDA and CDR2 SQIVND (reference sequence). CDR3 region: CASSPLLRTGGISNTEAFL. CDR3 nucleotides: TGTGCCAGTAGTCCACTGCTTAGGACAGGTGGTATTTCGAACACTGAAGCTTTCCTT.

This clonotype showed up many times. The J gene is TRBJ2-5, the V gene TRBV7-8, with D possibly being TRBD2 (6 bases). The V end was cut by 4 bases, the J end by 5 bases, with 20 bases between. This CDR3 contains 16 residues. Germline V gene lookup returns CDR1 SGHVS and CDR2 FQNEAQ. CDR3 nucleotide sequence: TGTGCCAGCAGCTCCCCGCTAATCGGGAGAAGGGAGACCCAGTACTTC. It encodes CASSSPLIGRRETQYF.

The sample holds a few counts of this clonotype. V and J are TRBV20-1 and TRBJ1-6; perhaps TRBD1 as D (5 bases). CDR1 DFQATT and CDR2 SNEGSKA come from the germline V gene (reference sequence). Trimming removed 5 bases at V and 4 bases at J, with 9 bases between. This CDR3 has 13 residues. CDR3 coding DNA: TGCAGTGCTGCTGGGGGTTATAATTCACCCCTCCACTTT. This gives the protein CSAAGGYNSPLHF.

This sequence joins TRBV2 and TRBJ2-3; weak D call: TRBD2 (6 bases). Looked up from germline, CDR1 is SNHLY and CDR2 is FYNNEI. This CDR3 has 15 amino acids. V was clipped by 4 bases and J by 1 base, with 12 bases between them. CDR3 residues: CASSALASGTDTQYF. In nucleotides, the CDR3 is TGTGCCAGCAGTGCCCTGGCTAGCGGCACAGATACGCAGTATTTT.

The sample holds a few counts of this clonotype. The genes are TRBV20-1 and TRBJ2-2; the D gene could be TRBD1 or TRBD2 (6 bases each). From germline, CDR1 is DFQATT and CDR2 SNEGSKA (reference sequence). The CDR3 sequence is 13 residues long. The ends were cut back, 6 bases at V and 6 bases at J, with 14 bases in the middle. For the CDR3, the DNA is TGCAGTGCAGACCACAGGGAGGCCGGGGAGCTGTTTTTT. This translates into CSADHREAGELFF.

This clonotype appeared many times. The chain uses TRBV29-1 and TRBJ2-2, with TRBD2 as a possible D gene (6 bases). The V gene's germline CDR1 is SQVTM and CDR2 ANQGSEA. There are 15 residues in the CDR3. V lost 7 bases and J 1 base, leaving 16 bases between the germline ends. The CDR3 sequence: CSAGEEGMNTGELFF. The CDR3 nucleotides read TGCAGCGCGGGGGAGGAGGGGATGAACACCGGGGAGCTGTTTTTT.

The chain links TRBV20-1 to TRBJ2-3; TRBD2 is a possible D gene (5 bases). The germline gives CDR1 DFQATT, CDR2 SNEGSKA (reference sequence). Trimming removed 6 bases at V and 0 bases at J, with 19 bases between. This CDR3 is built from 16 residues. CDR3 coding DNA: TGCAGTGCGAACCGGAGGAACTGGGAAAGCACAGATACGCAGTATTTT. This encodes CSANRRNWESTDTQYF.

This clonotype came up a few times. The CDR3 is CASSTASGGIAPQHF. The CDR3 DNA follows: TGTGCCAGCAGTACCGCCTCAGGGGGGATAGCGCCCCAGCATTTT. The chain employs TRBV6-6 and TRBJ1-5, with 7 positions matching TRBD1. Trimming took 5 bases from V and 9 from J; bases not matched to a gene: 13. The CDR3 length is 15 residues. CDR1 is MNHNY, CDR2 SVGAGI, per germline (reference sequence).

The chain links TRBV19 to TRBJ1-4; D unresolved. Trimming left V 0 bases short and J 8 bases short, with 13 bases between. The CDR3 sequence is 15 residues long. CDR1 and CDR2 (germline): LNHDA, SQIVND (reference sequence). In DNA, the CDR3 is TGTGCCAGTAGTATAGAATGGGGTCACCGCGAAAAACTGTTTTTT. This codes for CASSIEWGHREKLFF.

This clonotype has a handful of counts. The genes are TRBV11-2 and TRBJ1-1, with no clear D. The germline V gene encodes CDR1 SGHAT and CDR2 FQNNGV. V lost 2 bases to trimming and J lost 0 bases, with 13 bases between them. The CDR3 is 16 amino acids. CDR3 region: CASSLKLTSMNTEAFF. CDR3 sequence (DNA): TGTGCCAGCAGCTTAAAGCTGACTTCAATGAACACTGAAGCTTTCTTT.

This clonotype was found many times. The chain has TRBV7-2 and TRBJ1-2, with a possible D match to TRBD1 (6 bases). This CDR3 region has 14 residues. Germline CDR1 and CDR2: SGHTA and FQGNSA. V dropped 3 bases and J dropped 4 bases, with 12 bases sitting between them. The CDR3 region has the DNA TGTGCCAGCAGCTTTTTGGGGGGCAGCTATGGCTACACCTTC. Translating it yields CASSFLGGSYGYTF. The whole variable domain, remainder taken from reference TRBV7-2 and TRBJ1-2, is GAGVSQSPSNKVTEKGKDVELRCDPISGHTALYWYRQSLGQGLEFLIYFQGNSAPDKSGLPSDRFSAERTGGSVSTLTIQRTQQEDSAVYLCASSFLGGSYGYTFGSGTRLTVV.

On this clonotype: Without the conserved terminal phenylalanine or tryptophan, this CDR3 likely stems from a read error. The chain uses TRBV19 and TRBJ1-6; TRBD1 matches at 9 bases. Germline CDR1 reads LNHDA; CDR2 reads SQIVND (reference sequence). CDR3 length equals 16 residues. Losses at the gene ends were 5 bases for V and 5 bases for J; bases not matched to a gene: 7. CDR3: CASSPRGQGHNSPLHL. CDR3 sequence (DNA): TGTGCCAGTAGTCCCCGGGGACAGGGACATAATTCACCCCTCCACCTT.

The CDR3 loop reads CSLTEVGEQYF. The CDR3 coding sequence is TGCAGCTTAACTGAGGTCGGGGAGCAGTACTTC. J is TRBJ2-7 and V is TRBV29-1, with D uncertain. V gave up 8 bases and J gave up 7 bases, with 15 bases separating them. CDR1 is SQVTM and CDR2 is ANQGSEA in the germline V gene. CDR3 length equals 11 residues.

Turning to this clonotype: Sequence at one end of the junction differs from germline and may be a read error. This chain connects TRBV7-9 to TRBJ2-7; no definite D call. Germline V gene sequence: CDR1 SEHNR, CDR2 FQNEAQ (reference sequence). The length of the CDR3 is 14 residues. Here the CDR3 DNA reads TGTGCCAGCAGCCCGTCGGTCCGCTCCTACGAGCAGCACTTC. Translation gives CASSPSVRSYEQHF. The full variable domain, completed using reference TRBV7-9 and TRBJ2-7, is DTGVSQNPRHKITKRGQNVTFRCDPISEHNRLYWYRQTLGQGPEFLTYFQNEAQLEKSRLLSDRFSAERPKGSFSTLEIQRTEQGDSAMYLCASSPSVRSYEQHFGPGTRLTVT.

This clonotype appeared many times. The V gene is TRBV29-1, the J gene TRBJ2-6; 8 bases line up with TRBD1. CDR3 length equals 18 residues. Germline loops: CDR1 SQVTM, CDR2 ANQGSEA. The trim removed 3 bases at V and 4 bases at J, leaving 14 bases unmatched. The CDR3 nucleotides are TGCAGCGTTGAGGTCTCGGGACAGGAGATGGTGGGGGCCAACGTCCTGACTTTC. The encoded protein is CSVEVSGQEMVGANVLTF.

This clonotype was seen many times. The rearrangement uses TRBV29-1 and TRBJ1-1; 7 positions match TRBD1. V trimming: 6 bases; J trimming: 1 base; junction bases outside the gene matches: 8. Germline loops: CDR1 SQVTM, CDR2 ANQGSEA. The CDR3 length is 14 residues. CDR3 sequence (DNA): TGCAGCGTGCACAGGGGAGGTTCGAACACTGAAGCTTTCTTT. Translation gives CSVHRGGSNTEAFF.

This clonotype was detected ten times or more. V and J are TRBV29-1 and TRBJ1-1, with 8 bases identical to TRBD1. The CDR3 extends over 14 amino acids. V was pared by 7 bases and J by 0 bases, with 7 bases of the junction left unmatched. Germline-derived CDR1 and CDR2 are SQVTM and ANQGSEA. The CDR3 protein is CSDRGSTVNTEAFF. CDR3 DNA: TGCAGCGACAGGGGGTCGACAGTGAACACTGAAGCTTTCTTT.

The chain recombines TRBV9 with TRBJ2-7, with 11 bases that match TRBD2. Germline lookup yields CDR1 SGDLS and CDR2 YYNGEE. CDR3 size: 15 residues. The V and J ends lost 4 bases and 3 bases, in that order; junction bases with no gene match: 6. The CDR3 DNA sequence: TGTGCCAGCAGCCCGACTAGCGGGAAAATCTACGAGCAGTACTTC. This codes for CASSPTSGKIYEQYF.